The 11 T cell receptor beta chains presented below share a single source sample, sequenced in a study of cytomegalovirus exposure and HLA in healthy donors. The primer mix had 60 Vbeta and 13 Jbeta primers. Here immunoSEQ multiplex PCR was the method, and the copy in TCRdb shows in-frame clones only, minus some. The sample yields about 65,000 clones, 62% seen once. The sample taken for sequencing was PBMCs. These receptors came from a young man in good health and CMV-seronegative.

The chain couples TRBV30 to TRBJ2-5; 7 bases are shared with TRBD1. J gave up 5 bases and V 0 bases, and 6 bases lay outside the gene matches. The CDR3 has 14 residues. The germline CDR1 and CDR2 sequences are GTSNPN and SVGIG (reference sequence). As DNA, the CDR3 is TGTGCCTGGAGTGTACGGACAGGCGGTGAGACCCAGTACTTC. This sequence encodes CAWSVRTGGETQYF.

The table lists this clone with a count of one. One end of the junction is discordant with germline, which a read error may explain. The chain is built from TRBV7-2 and TRBJ2-5, with 11 positions matching TRBD2. The CDR3 is 15 residues long. Germline CDR1 SGHTA, CDR2 FQGNSA. The CDR3 DNA is TGTGCCAGCAGATTAGGACTAGCGGGTCAAGAGACCCAGTACTTC. Its protein product is CASRLGLAGQETQYF.

V is TRBV29-1 and J is TRBJ1-2; TRBD1 matches at 10 bases. Germline V gives CDR1 SQVTM, CDR2 ANQGSEA. This CDR3 is 13 amino acids long. Trimming took 6 bases from V and 7 from J; bases not matched to a gene: 8. CDR3 sequence: CSVAGQGRGGYTF. DNA for the CDR3: TGCAGCGTCGCGGGACAGGGGAGGGGTGGCTACACCTTC. The whole variable domain, filled in from reference TRBV29-1 and TRBJ1-2, reads SAVISQKPSRDICQRGTSLTIQCQVDSQVTMMFWYRQQPGQSLTLIATANQGSEATYESGFVIDKFPISRPNLTFSTLTVSNMSPEDSSIYLCSVAGQGRGGYTFGSGTRLTVV.

The V call is TRBV6-5, the J call TRBJ2-1, with D possibly TRBD2 on 6 matching bases. The CDR3 consists of 14 residues. CDR1 is MNHEY, CDR2 SVGAGI, per germline. The ends were cut back, 5 bases at V and 9 bases at J, with 17 bases in the middle. DNA for the CDR3: TGTGCCAGCAGTCCAGAGACTAGGGCGGGTGAGCAGTTCTTC. Its translation is CASSPETRAGEQFF.

The chain is built from TRBV29-1 and TRBJ2-1, with 9 bases that match TRBD1. The CDR3 has 14 residues. Germline V lookup: CDR1 SQVTM, CDR2 ANQGSEA. Trimming cost V 1 base and J 8 bases; bases outside gene matches: 6. The CDR3 reads CSVEAGQGGDEQFF. The CDR3 nucleotides read TGCAGCGTTGAAGCGGGACAGGGAGGGGATGAGCAGTTCTTC.

This rearrangement joins TRBV19 to TRBJ1-1; TRBD1 aligns across 9 bases. The CDR3 runs to 14 residues. With V trimmed by 3 bases and J by 7 bases, 6 bases remained unmatched. Germline V gives CDR1 LNHDA, CDR2 SQIVND (reference sequence). DNA of the CDR3: TGTGCCAGTAGTATGGGGGACAGGGACCATGAAGCTTTCTTT. As protein: CASSMGDRDHEAFF.

The chain carries TRBV27 and TRBJ1-1; D is unclear. Germline V gene lookup returns CDR1 MNHEY and CDR2 SMNVEV (reference sequence). This CDR3 contains 13 residues. V was cut by 0 bases and J by 0 bases, with 2 bases left in between. CDR3 nucleotide sequence: TGTGCCAGCAGTTTATCTATGAACACTGAAGCTTTCTTT. Its protein product is CASSLSMNTEAFF.

The chain links TRBV6-5 to TRBJ2-1, with TRBD1 as a possible D gene (6 bases). CDR3 length: 15 amino acids. Per germline, CDR1 MNHEY and CDR2 SVGAGI. V lost 6 bases and J lost 4, with 16 bases in between. Here the CDR3 reads CASSPGTPRYNEQFF. The DNA for the CDR3 is TGTGCCAGCAGCCCCGGGACACCGAGATACAATGAGCAGTTCTTC.

V is TRBV11-3 and J is TRBJ2-2; possible D gene TRBD1, 6 bases. V was clipped by 5 bases and J by 2 bases, with 12 bases between them. This CDR3 is built from 15 residues. Germline CDR1 reads SGHNT; CDR2 reads YENEEA. In DNA, the CDR3 is TGTGCCAGCAGCGCAACCGGGACAAACACCGGGGAGCTGTTTTTT. Protein product: CASSATGTNTGELFF. The full variable domain, in which reference TRBV11-3 and TRBJ2-2 provide the parts outside the CDR3, is EAGVVQSPRYKIIEKKQPVAFWCNPISGHNTLYWYLQNLGQGPELLIRYENEEAVDDSQLPKDRFSAERLKGVDSTLKIQPAELGDSAVYLCASSATGTNTGELFFGEGSRLTVL.

This clone was seen a handful of times. The gene calls are TRBV7-8 and TRBJ2-1; D is unclear. CDR1 SGHVS and CDR2 FQNEAQ come from the germline V gene. This CDR3 has 13 amino acids. Trimming removed 0 bases at V and 8 bases at J, with 8 bases between. This chain's CDR3 is CASSLAQNDEQFF. In DNA form, the CDR3 reads TGTGCCAGCAGCTTAGCACAGAACGATGAGCAGTTCTTC.

This chain links TRBV6-5 with TRBJ2-5; D is unresolved. The germline V gene encodes CDR1 MNHEY and CDR2 SVGAGI. V was clipped by 3 bases and J by 5 bases, with 13 bases between them. This CDR3 has 14 residues. The CDR3 reads CASSYRRREETQYF. Written as DNA, the CDR3 is TGTGCCAGCAGTTATCGTCGCCGAGAGGAGACCCAGTACTTC.